Listed below are T cell receptor beta chains from one sample, sequenced in a study of shared clonotypes between healthy human individuals. The protocol was immunoSEQ multiplex PCR, while the TCRdb copy is restricted to in-frame clones and leaves out a portion. The data contain more than 1.2 million clones, 98% of them singletons. Sequencing was carried out using naive CD4+ T cells sorted from blood. The source of these receptors is a young man in good health. Each CDR3 is given with its conserved first and last residue. D genes are given only for firm matches. Not every row has a clone size; where given, it reads once, few, many or a size class.

CDR3: CASSRGQTDTQYF
DNA: TGTGCCAGCTCACGGGGCCAGACTGATACGCAGTATTTT
D: .
size: .
J: TRBJ2-3
V: TRBV18

CDR3: CASSLTTSRYEQYF
DNA: TGTGCCAGCAGCTTAACGACTAGCCGCTACGAGCAGTACTTC
D: TRBD2
size: .
J: TRBJ2-7
V: TRBV7-9

CDR3: CASSPGLGGNTDTQYF
DNA: TGTGCCAGCAGCCCCGGGCTGGGCGGGAACACAGATACGCAGTATTTT
D: .
size: .
J: TRBJ2-3
V: TRBV5-4

CDR3: CASSLHGGGYSNQPQHF
DNA: TGTGCCAGCAGTCTTCACGGGGGAGGTTATAGCAATCAGCCCCAGCATTTT
D: .
size: .
J: TRBJ1-5
V: TRBV7-9

CDR3: CATSRGSGYEQYF
DNA: TGTGCCACCAGCAGAGGTTCTGGGTACGAGCAGTACTTC
D: .
size: .
J: TRBJ2-7
V: TRBV15

CDR3: CSVWDRGANTGELFF
DNA: TGCAGCGTTTGGGATCGGGGGGCGAACACCGGGGAGCTGTTTTTT
D: TRBD2
size: .
J: TRBJ2-2
V: TRBV29-1

CDR3: CASSLGRDTSGKNTGELFF
DNA: TGTGCCAGCAGCTTAGGCCGGGATACTAGCGGGAAGAACACCGGGGAGCTGTTTTTT
D: TRBD2
size: .
J: TRBJ2-2
V: TRBV7-6

CDR3: CSAGPTGGGFEQFF
DNA: TGCAGCGCGGGACCGACTGGGGGAGGTTTTGAGCAGTTCTTC
D: .
size: .
J: TRBJ2-1
V: TRBV29-1

CDR3: CASSVRLGERETQYF
DNA: TGTGCCAGCAGCGTCCGACTAGGAGAAAGAGAGACCCAGTACTTC
D: .
size: .
J: TRBJ2-5
V: TRBV9

CDR3: CAWSGGLRASGTKDYNEQFF
DNA: TGTGCCTGGAGTGGGGGCCTACGGGCTAGCGGGACCAAGGACTACAATGAGCAGTTCTTC
D: TRBD2
size: .
J: TRBJ2-1
V: TRBV30

CDR3: CASSDRHRGGYGYTF
DNA: TGTGCCAGCAGTGATAGACACCGTGGGGGGTATGGCTACACCTTC
D: .
size: .
J: TRBJ1-2
V: TRBV2

CDR3: CASSRLGGLAYNEQFF
DNA: TGTGCCAGCAGCCGTCTAGGGGGACTAGCCTACAATGAGCAGTTCTTC
D: TRBD2
size: once
J: TRBJ2-1
V: TRBV7-2

CDR3: CASSPTEAQETQYF
DNA: TGCGCCAGCAGCCCGACAGAGGCACAAGAGACCCAGTACTTC
D: .
size: once
J: TRBJ2-5
V: TRBV5-1

CDR3: CASSQQSLGTEAFF
DNA: TGTGCCAGCAGCCAGCAGTCCCTCGGCACTGAAGCTTTCTTT
D: .
size: .
J: TRBJ1-1
V: TRBV7-6

CDR3: CASSETAGTQYF
DNA: TGTGCCAGCAGTGAAACCGCAGGTACGCAGTATTTT
D: .
size: .
J: TRBJ2-3
V: TRBV25-1

CDR3: CSVGRDYEQYF
DNA: TGCAGCGTTGGTCGAGACTACGAGCAGTACTTC
D: .
size: .
J: TRBJ2-7
V: TRBV29-1

CDR3: CASSLDQGGGDRGYTF
DNA: TGTGCCAGCAGCTTAGATCAGGGAGGGGGCGACCGCGGCTACACCTTC
D: TRBD1
size: .
J: TRBJ1-2
V: TRBV11-3

CDR3: CASSLAGGGEQYF
DNA: TGTGCCAGCAGCTTAGCGGGTGGGGGGGAGCAGTACTTC
D: .
size: .
J: TRBJ2-7
V: TRBV7-6

CDR3: CASSPPSLWGPQETQYF
DNA: TGTGCCAGCAGTCCTCCATCGCTTTGGGGCCCCCAAGAGACCCAGTACTTC
D: .
size: .
J: TRBJ2-5
V: TRBV28

CDR3: CAISESQVYYEQYF
DNA: TGTGCCATCAGTGAGTCTCAGGTCTACTACGAGCAGTACTTC
D: .
size: .
J: TRBJ2-7
V: TRBV10-3

CDR3: CASSVRREVGEQFF
DNA: TGTGCCAGCAGCGTACGTCGGGAGGTCGGGGAGCAGTTCTTC
D: TRBD2
size: .
J: TRBJ2-1
V: TRBV9

CDR3: CASSLHLARETQYF
DNA: TGTGCCAGCAGCTTGCACCTAGCCCGCGAGACCCAGTACTTC
D: .
size: .
J: TRBJ2-5
V: TRBV7-2

CDR3: CASSSHTGQGGNQPQHF
DNA: TGTGCCAGCAGTTCCCACACTGGACAGGGGGGAAATCAGCCCCAGCATTTT
D: TRBD1
size: .
J: TRBJ1-5
V: TRBV28

CDR3: CASSYGDLNTIYF
DNA: TGTGCCAGCAGTTACGGTGACTTAAACACCATATATTTT
D: .
size: .
J: TRBJ1-3
V: TRBV6-6

CDR3: CASSGRGGDYNEQFF
DNA: TGTGCCAGCAGCGGCCGCGGAGGGGACTACAATGAGCAGTTCTTC
D: .
size: .
J: TRBJ2-1
V: TRBV9

CDR3: CASSDYYNEQFF
DNA: TGTGCCAGCAGTGACTACTACAATGAGCAGTTCTTC
D: .
size: .
J: TRBJ2-1
V: TRBV6-4

CDR3: CASSSAGTTDTQYF
DNA: TGTGCCAGCAGCTCCGCGGGGACCACAGATACGCAGTATTTT
D: .
size: .
J: TRBJ2-3
V: TRBV7-3

CDR3: CAISEPGSWETQYF
DNA: TGTGCCATCAGTGAGCCAGGGTCGTGGGAGACCCAGTACTTC
D: .
size: .
J: TRBJ2-5
V: TRBV10-3

CDR3: CSVGGTPYEQYF
DNA: TGCAGCGTTGGAGGGACACCCTACGAGCAGTACTTC
D: .
size: .
J: TRBJ2-7
V: TRBV29-1

CDR3: CASSLGLAGGTAYNEQFF
DNA: TGCGCCAGCAGCTTGGGACTAGCGGGAGGTACGGCCTACAATGAGCAGTTCTTC
D: TRBD2
size: .
J: TRBJ2-1
V: TRBV5-1

CDR3: CASSLSVAADETQYF
DNA: TGTGCCAGCAGCTTATCGGTAGCGGCGGATGAGACCCAGTACTTC
D: .
size: .
J: TRBJ2-5
V: TRBV7-9

CDR3: CASSPQTVYEQYF
DNA: TGTGCCAGCTCACCACAGACAGTCTACGAGCAGTACTTC
D: .
size: .
J: TRBJ2-7
V: TRBV18

CDR3: CASSLSSGVGQPQHF
DNA: TGTGCCAGCAGTTTAAGTTCAGGGGTGGGACAGCCCCAGCATTTT
D: .
size: .
J: TRBJ1-5
V: TRBV28

CDR3: CASGTGGSETQYF
DNA: TGTGCCAGCGGGACAGGAGGGTCGGAGACCCAGTACTTC
D: TRBD1
size: .
J: TRBJ2-5
V: TRBV6-6

CDR3: CASSLFLAGGFPDTQYF
DNA: TGTGCCAGCAGCTTATTCTTGGCGGGAGGGTTCCCAGATACGCAGTATTTT
D: TRBD2
size: .
J: TRBJ2-3
V: TRBV7-2

CDR3: CASSPEGVTEAFF
DNA: TGTGCCAGCTCACCAGAGGGGGTCACTGAAGCTTTCTTT
D: .
size: .
J: TRBJ1-1
V: TRBV18

CDR3: CASSLDMGQFTNYGYTF
DNA: TGTGCCAGTAGTCTGGACATGGGACAATTTACTAACTATGGCTACACCTTC
D: .
size: .
J: TRBJ1-2
V: TRBV19

CDR3: CASNSPAGVYSEQFF
DNA: TGTGCCAGTAATTCACCAGCGGGAGTATATTCTGAGCAGTTCTTC
D: TRBD2
size: .
J: TRBJ2-1
V: TRBV19

CDR3: CASSEGFLNEQFF
DNA: TGTGCCAGCAGCGAGGGATTTCTCAATGAGCAGTTCTTC
D: .
size: .
J: TRBJ2-1
V: TRBV9

CDR3: CASSSSGQGPSTDTQYF
DNA: TGTGCCAGCAGCTCTTCCGGACAGGGGCCATCCACAGATACGCAGTATTTT
D: TRBD1
size: .
J: TRBJ2-3
V: TRBV27

CDR3: CASSVEGAREGGYTF
DNA: TGTGCCAGCAGCGTGGAGGGGGCGCGGGAAGGTGGCTACACCTTC
D: TRBD1
size: .
J: TRBJ1-2
V: TRBV7-2

CDR3: CASRPGGVFTYEQYF
DNA: TGTGCCAGCAGGCCAGGGGGCGTCTTTACCTACGAGCAGTACTTC
D: TRBD1
size: .
J: TRBJ2-7
V: TRBV6-5

CDR3: CSGVAGYVCTF
DNA: .
D: .
size: .
J: TRBJ1-2
V: TRBV29-1

CDR3: CASSLSYGKNTGELFF
DNA: TGTGCCAGCTCACTAAGCTACGGAAAGAACACCGGGGAGCTGTTTTTT
D: .
size: .
J: TRBJ2-2
V: TRBV18

CDR3: CASSLGQGDEQYF
DNA: TGTGCCAGCAGCTTAGGACAGGGGGACGAGCAGTACTTC
D: TRBD1
size: once
J: TRBJ2-7
V: TRBV7-2

CDR3: CASSQGSSALYEQYF
DNA: TGCGCCAGCAGCCAAGGTTCCTCCGCCCTCTACGAGCAGTACTTC
D: .
size: .
J: TRBJ2-7
V: TRBV4-1

CDR3: CASQHLGQNTEAFF
DNA: TGTGCCTCTCAGCACTTGGGCCAGAACACTGAAGCTTTCTTT
D: .
size: .
J: TRBJ1-1
V: TRBV25-1

CDR3: CASSEPGLLLYNEQFF
DNA: TGTGCCAGCAGCGAACCGGGCCTGTTATTATACAATGAGCAGTTCTTC
D: .
size: .
J: TRBJ2-1
V: TRBV7-2

CDR3: CASSQDPTSTYNEQFF
DNA: TGCGCCAGCAGCCAAGATCCGACGAGTACCTACAATGAGCAGTTCTTC
D: .
size: .
J: TRBJ2-1
V: TRBV4-1

CDR3: CASSRDSFGQETQYF
DNA: TGTGCCAGCAGCCGTGACAGTTTTGGGCAAGAGACCCAGTACTTC
D: .
size: once
J: TRBJ2-5
V: TRBV7-9

CDR3: CASSIPSGTDTQYF
DNA: TGCGCCAGCAGCATCCCTAGCGGCACAGATACGCAGTATTTT
D: .
size: .
J: TRBJ2-3
V: TRBV5-1

CDR3: CASSFSGSMETQYF
DNA: TGCGCCAGCAGCTTTAGCGGGAGTATGGAGACCCAGTACTTC
D: TRBD2
size: .
J: TRBJ2-5
V: TRBV5-1